A selection of T cell receptor beta chains follows, all from one sample in a study of blood T cell repertoires in COVID-19. Some clones are missing from TCRdb's copy, which holds only in-frame ones; the method was immunoSEQ multiplex PCR. The sample shows hundreds of thousands of clones, around 85% of them seen only once. Sequencing was done on a sample of peripheral blood. These receptors all stem from a woman older than 75 with acute or convalescent COVID-19. The CDR3 runs from the conserved cysteine through the conserved F or W. The D gene is left open where the match is weak.

V: TRBV7-9
D: .
J: TRBJ2-2
CDR3: CASSLSGTTNTGELFF

V: TRBV2
D: .
J: TRBJ1-1
CDR3: CASSEANTEAFF

V: TRBV11-1
D: .
J: TRBJ1-2
CDR3: CASSPGVGSIGYTF

V: TRBV15
D: .
J: TRBJ1-2
CDR3: CATSRDNGGVGYTF

V: TRBV28
D: .
J: TRBJ1-4
CDR3: CASSLYRRYNEKLFF

V: TRBV9
D: .
J: TRBJ1-5
CDR3: CASSPTGDGNQPQHF

V: TRBV7-2
D: .
J: TRBJ2-2
CDR3: CAIPGLRPANTGELFF

V: TRBV7-2
D: TRBD1
J: TRBJ2-3
CDR3: CASSSWTGTTDTQYF

V: TRBV10-3
D: TRBD1
J: TRBJ1-1
CDR3: CAISDRDRANTEAFF

V: TRBV28
D: TRBD1
J: TRBJ2-7
CDR3: CASSTRQTGGRYEQYF

V: TRBV5-4
D: .
J: TRBJ1-4
CDR3: CASSLQGSNEKLFF

V: TRBV11-2
D: .
J: TRBJ1-1
CDR3: CASSLTGNTEAFF

V: TRBV9
D: .
J: TRBJ1-6
CDR3: CASSVGSSYNSPLHF

V: TRBV18
D: .
J: TRBJ1-5
CDR3: CASSPAENQPQHF

V: TRBV6-5
D: TRBD2
J: TRBJ2-1
CDR3: CASSVAGGYNEQFF

V: TRBV21-1
D: .
J: TRBJ2-3
CDR3: CASTKGDRGPDTQYF

V: TRBV18
D: .
J: TRBJ1-1
CDR3: CASSPGQIKMNTEAFF

V: TRBV10-3
D: .
J: TRBJ1-4
CDR3: CAITEGPGGKLFF

V: TRBV19
D: .
J: TRBJ1-5
CDR3: CASSILGEGNQPQHF

V: TRBV2
D: TRBD1
J: TRBJ1-5
CDR3: CASSGGQYSNQPQHF

V: TRBV18
D: .
J: TRBJ1-2
CDR3: CASSPREETTDGYTF